This TCR beta chain was identified during a study of T-cell memory formation after mild COVID-19. Study in general: TCR clusters were largely donor specific.

About this clonotype itself: Its antigen is not identified.

This CDR3 is built from 16 residues. Trimming removed 3 bases from V and 4 bases from J; junction bases left unmatched: 10. Germline lookup yields CDR1 KGHSH and CDR2 LQKENI. Using constant-segment primers, 5'RACE produced TCR alpha and TCR beta cDNA libraries carrying sample barcodes and UMIs. TCRdb processed the 5' RACE reads anew with MiXCR; each CDR3 protein has one entry. The sample includes about 470,000 distinct CDR3 sequences, about 23% of them seen just once. General observations from the study: Cross-reactive memory appears to have joined, as suggested by some responding clones showing up in pre-infection memory.

The chain has TRBV18 and TRBJ1-2; 8 bases fit TRBD1. The specimen was PBMCs or a T cell subset sorted from them (not recorded which). This sequence was found in an adult woman who had mild COVID-19 (a few samples of this study predate the infection). Cell type and time point are not known. CDR3 in amino acids: CASSPLDREGVYGYTF. The CDR3 nucleotides read TGTGCCAGCTCACCGCTGGACAGGGAAGGAGTCTATGGCTACACCTTC.